The 5 T cell receptor beta chains below come from one sample, sequenced in a study of T cell repertoires in cytomegalovirus infection (dated 2019 in TCRdb). The instrument given in TCRdb is Illumina HiSeq 1500. TCRdb reanalyzed the raw reads on its own, using fastp at Q25 for trimming and MiXCR for clone calling, and kept in-frame beta chains. CDR3 protein duplicates are merged, each entry listing the most common genes and DNA. Present in this sample are 100,000 or so distinct CDR3 sequences, 20% to 30% of which were seen just once. The ten biggest clones cover about 39% of the sample. Sequencing was done on a sample of CD8+ T cells from PBMCs. These receptors were obtained from a human donor in good health (CMV status not recorded). Some clones in this sample may be carry-over from other donors' samples.

The chain combines TRBV30 with TRBJ1-1; D gene unclear. Trimming pared 0 bases from V and 1 base from J, leaving 15 bases between. The CDR3 contains 16 residues. CDR1 and CDR2 (germline): GTSNPN, SVGIG (reference sequence). DNA of the CDR3: TGTGCCTGGAGTGTACGTCCGGAGGTAACGAACACTGAAGCTTTCTTT. Translated, it gives CAWSVRPEVTNTEAFF.

Regarding this clonotype: A much larger clone differs from this one at a single base, so this may be a read error. J is TRBJ2-7 and V is TRBV29-1; weak D call: TRBD2 (6 bases). Germline V gene data show CDR1 as SQVTM and CDR2 as ANQGSEA. The CDR3 contains 13 residues. The DNA of the CDR3 is TGCAGCGTTGAAGGCGGGACCCCCTACGATCAGTACTTC. Amino acid sequence: CSVEGGTPYDQYF.

The chain employs TRBV19 and TRBJ1-5; maybe TRBD1 (5 bases). V lost 3 bases and J lost 6, with 12 bases in between. Germline loops: CDR1 LNHDA, CDR2 SQIVND (reference sequence). CDR3 length: 14 residues. CDR3: CASSIRREGQPQHF. CDR3 in DNA: TGTGCCAGTAGTATTCGCAGGGAGGGTCAGCCCCAGCATTTT.

This clonotype has only a few counts. Sequence at one end of the junction differs from germline and may be a read error. V and J are TRBV6-1 and TRBJ2-7, with D possibly TRBD1 on 6 matching bases. The germline CDR1 and CDR2 sequences are MNHNS and SASEGT. The CDR3 loop spans 15 amino acids. The CDR3 sequence is CASREGQSSSYEQYF. The DNA for the CDR3 is TGTGCCAGCAGGGAAGGACAGTCCTCCTCCTACGAGCAGTACTTC.

Only a few counts were recorded for this clonotype. The rearrangement uses TRBV5-4 and TRBJ1-5; TRBD1 might be the D (6 bases). Germline CDR1 SGHNT, CDR2 YYREEE (reference sequence). V gave up 5 bases and J gave up 0 bases, with 9 bases separating them. This CDR3 spans 14 amino acids. This CDR3 reads CASSIGGSNQPQHF. For the CDR3, the DNA is TGTGCCAGCAGTATAGGGGGTAGCAATCAGCCCCAGCATTTT.